This TCR beta chain is drawn from a study of blood T cell repertoires in COVID-19. CDR3 length: 15 residues. V lost 3 bases and J 5 bases, leaving 14 bases between the germline ends. The germline V gene encodes CDR1 KGHSH and CDR2 LQKENI. This clone was recorded only once. Per the authors' pipeline: Nucleated cell number was recorded as an estimate derived from reference gene primer amplification. Sequencing used immunoSEQ multiplex PCR; TCRdb keeps in-frame clones, though not all of them. For V, J and clone size, that table is used; D and trimming come from the DNA. This sample carries a few hundred thousand clones, roughly 87% of them seen once, and the ten largest clones take 2% to 3%.

What was sequenced was peripheral blood. The chain uses TRBV18 and TRBJ2-1; D gene ambiguous. The source of this sequence is a man aged 18 to 35 with active or convalescent COVID-19. The CDR3 region has the DNA TGTGCCAGCTCACCGCCCACCAGGCCCGACAATGAGCAGTTCTTC. Translating it yields CASSPPTRPDNEQFF.